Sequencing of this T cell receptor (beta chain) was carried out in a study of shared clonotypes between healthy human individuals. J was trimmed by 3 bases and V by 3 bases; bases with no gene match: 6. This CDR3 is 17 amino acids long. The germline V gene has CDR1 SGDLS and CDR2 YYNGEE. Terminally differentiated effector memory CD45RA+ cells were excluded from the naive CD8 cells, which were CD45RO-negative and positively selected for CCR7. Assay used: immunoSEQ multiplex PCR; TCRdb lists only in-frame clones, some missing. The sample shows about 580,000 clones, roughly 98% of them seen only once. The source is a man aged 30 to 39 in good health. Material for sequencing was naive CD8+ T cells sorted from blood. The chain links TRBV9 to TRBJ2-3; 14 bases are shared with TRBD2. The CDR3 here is CASSAGTSGSLTDTQYF. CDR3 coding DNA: TGTGCCAGCAGCGCCGGGACTAGCGGGAGTTTAACAGATACGCAGTATTTT.